The present entry profiles one T cell receptor beta chain with its context. This entry comes from a study of blood T cell repertoires in COVID-19. Here immunoSEQ multiplex PCR was the method, and the copy in TCRdb shows in-frame clones only, minus some. The table has around 280,000 clones, approximately 86% seen once. The CDR3 consists of 14 residues. The V and J ends lost 6 bases and 1 base respectively, with 12 bases between them. Germline V gene sequence: CDR1 MDHEN, CDR2 SYDVKM. This sequence was found in an older man with acute or convalescent COVID-19. The rearrangement links TRBV28 to TRBJ1-2, with D possibly being TRBD1 (5 bases). The sequencing sample was made of peripheral blood. CDR3 amino acids: CASSLGGDNYGYTF. The CDR3 bases are TGTGCCAGCAGCCTCGGGGGGGATAACTATGGCTACACCTTC.